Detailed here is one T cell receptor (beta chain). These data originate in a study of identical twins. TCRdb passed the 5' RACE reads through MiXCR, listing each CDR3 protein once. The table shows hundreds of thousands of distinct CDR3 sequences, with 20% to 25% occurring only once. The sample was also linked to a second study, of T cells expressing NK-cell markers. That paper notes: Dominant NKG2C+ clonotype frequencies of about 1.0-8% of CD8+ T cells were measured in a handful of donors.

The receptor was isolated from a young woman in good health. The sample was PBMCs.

This CDR3 reads CASSSGLTGVKTAFF. DNA of the CDR3: TGTGCCAGCAGTTCAGGCCTAACCGGGGTTAAGACGGCTTTCTTT. The chain couples TRBV5-5 to TRBJ1-1; D remains ambiguous. The CDR3 sequence is 15 residues long. CDR1 and CDR2 from the germline V gene are SGHKS and YYEKEE (reference sequence). V was cut by 5 bases and J by 11 bases, with 25 bases left in between.